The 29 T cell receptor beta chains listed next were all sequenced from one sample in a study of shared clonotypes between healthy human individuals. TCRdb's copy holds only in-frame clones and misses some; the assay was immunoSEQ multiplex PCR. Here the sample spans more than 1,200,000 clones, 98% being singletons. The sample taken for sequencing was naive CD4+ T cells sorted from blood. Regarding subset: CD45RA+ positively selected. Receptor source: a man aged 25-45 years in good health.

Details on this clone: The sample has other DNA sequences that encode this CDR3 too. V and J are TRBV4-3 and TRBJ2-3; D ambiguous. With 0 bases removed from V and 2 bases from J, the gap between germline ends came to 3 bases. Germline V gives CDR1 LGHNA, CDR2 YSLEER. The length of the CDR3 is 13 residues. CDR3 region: CASSQEPTDTQYF. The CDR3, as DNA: TGCGCCAGCAGCCAAGAGCCCACAGATACGCAGTATTTT.

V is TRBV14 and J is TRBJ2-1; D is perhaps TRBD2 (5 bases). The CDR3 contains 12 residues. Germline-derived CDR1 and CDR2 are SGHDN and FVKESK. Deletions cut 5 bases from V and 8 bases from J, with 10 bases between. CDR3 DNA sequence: TGTGCCAGCAGCTGGGAGCCCTATGAGCAGTTCTTC. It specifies CASSWEPYEQFF.

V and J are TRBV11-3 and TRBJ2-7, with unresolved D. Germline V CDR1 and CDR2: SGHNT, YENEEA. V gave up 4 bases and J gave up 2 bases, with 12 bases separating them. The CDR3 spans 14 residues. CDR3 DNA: TGTGCCAGCAGCTCCCCCGTACGCCCCTACGAGCAGTACTTC. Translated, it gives CASSSPVRPYEQYF. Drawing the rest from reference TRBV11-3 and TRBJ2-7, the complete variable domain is EAGVVQSPRYKIIEKKQPVAFWCNPISGHNTLYWYLQNLGQGPELLIRYENEEAVDDSQLPKDRFSAERLKGVDSTLKIQPAELGDSAVYLCASSSPVRPYEQYFGPGTRLTVT.

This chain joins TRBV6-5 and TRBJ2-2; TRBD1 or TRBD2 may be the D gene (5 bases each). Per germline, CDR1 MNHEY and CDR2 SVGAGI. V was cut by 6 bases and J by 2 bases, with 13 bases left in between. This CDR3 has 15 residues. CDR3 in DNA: TGTGCCAGCAGGCGTTCTGGGGGTAACACCGGGGAGCTGTTTTTT. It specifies CASRRSGGNTGELFF.

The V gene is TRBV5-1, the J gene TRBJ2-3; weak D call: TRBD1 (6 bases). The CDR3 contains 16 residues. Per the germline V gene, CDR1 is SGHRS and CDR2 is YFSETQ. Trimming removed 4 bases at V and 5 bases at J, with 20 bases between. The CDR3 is CASSQGNRNMQDTQYF. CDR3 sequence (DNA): TGCGCCAGCAGCCAGGGGAACCGGAACATGCAAGATACGCAGTATTTT.

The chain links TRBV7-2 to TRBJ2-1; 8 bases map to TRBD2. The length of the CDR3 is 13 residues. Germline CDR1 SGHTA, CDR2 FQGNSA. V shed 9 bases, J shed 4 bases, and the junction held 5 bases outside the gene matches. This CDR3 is CAREAGEYNEQFF. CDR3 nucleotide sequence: TGTGCCAGGGAAGCGGGAGAGTACAATGAGCAGTTCTTC.

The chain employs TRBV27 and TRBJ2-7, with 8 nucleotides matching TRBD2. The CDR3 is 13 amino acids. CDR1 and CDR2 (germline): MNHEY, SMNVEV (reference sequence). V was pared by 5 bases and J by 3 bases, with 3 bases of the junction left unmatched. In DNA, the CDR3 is TGTGCCAGCAGTCGGGGGGGAGGCTACGAGCAGTACTTC. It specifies CASSRGGGYEQYF.

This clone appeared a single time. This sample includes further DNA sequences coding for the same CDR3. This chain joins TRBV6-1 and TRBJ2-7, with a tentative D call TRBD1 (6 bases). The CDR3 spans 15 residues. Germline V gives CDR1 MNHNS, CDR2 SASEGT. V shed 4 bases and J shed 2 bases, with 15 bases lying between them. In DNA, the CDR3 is TGTGCCAGCAGTGCCACGACAGGTATCACCTACGAGCAGTACTTC. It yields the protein CASSATTGITYEQYF.

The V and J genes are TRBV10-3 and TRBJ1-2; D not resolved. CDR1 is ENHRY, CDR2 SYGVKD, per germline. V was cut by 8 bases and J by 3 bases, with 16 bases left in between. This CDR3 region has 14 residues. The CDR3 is CAIRPAESDYGYTF. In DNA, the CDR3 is TGTGCCATCCGACCAGCGGAGTCGGACTATGGCTACACCTTC.

The CDR3 region has the DNA TGTGCCAGCGGAGTTGGGGTCACCGGGGAGCTGTTTTTT. Amino acid sequence: CASGVGVTGELFF. This sequence joins TRBV28 and TRBJ2-2; D ambiguous. CDR1 is MDHEN, CDR2 SYDVKM, per germline. The V and J ends lost 8 bases and 4 bases respectively, with 11 bases between them. The CDR3 covers 13 residues.

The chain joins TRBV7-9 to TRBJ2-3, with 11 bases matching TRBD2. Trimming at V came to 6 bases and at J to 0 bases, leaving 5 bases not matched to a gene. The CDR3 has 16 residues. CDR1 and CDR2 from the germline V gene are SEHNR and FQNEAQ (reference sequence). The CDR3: CASSTGTSGSTDTQYF. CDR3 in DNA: TGTGCCAGCAGTACCGGGACTAGCGGTAGCACAGATACGCAGTATTTT.

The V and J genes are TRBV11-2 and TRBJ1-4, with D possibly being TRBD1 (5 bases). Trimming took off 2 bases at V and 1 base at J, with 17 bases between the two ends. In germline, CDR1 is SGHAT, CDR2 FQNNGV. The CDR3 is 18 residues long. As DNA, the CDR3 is TGTGCCAGCAGCTTATTCTCGCTCAGGGCCTTAACTAATGAAAAACTGTTTTTT. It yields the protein CASSLFSLRALTNEKLFF.

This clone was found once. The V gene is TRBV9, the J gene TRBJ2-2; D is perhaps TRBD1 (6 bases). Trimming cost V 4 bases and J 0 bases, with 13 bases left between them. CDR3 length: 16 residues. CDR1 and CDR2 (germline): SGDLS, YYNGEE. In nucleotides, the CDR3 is TGTGCCAGCAGCCGGACCACAGGGACGAACACCGGGGAGCTGTTTTTT. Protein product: CASSRTTGTNTGELFF.

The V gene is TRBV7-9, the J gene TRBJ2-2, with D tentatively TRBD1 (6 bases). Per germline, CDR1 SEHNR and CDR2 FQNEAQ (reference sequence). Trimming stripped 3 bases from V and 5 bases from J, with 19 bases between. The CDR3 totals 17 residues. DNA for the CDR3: TGTGCCAGCAGCTTTGCGAACAGGGCAGCAAGGACCGGGGAGCTGTTTTTT. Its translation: CASSFANRAARTGELFF.

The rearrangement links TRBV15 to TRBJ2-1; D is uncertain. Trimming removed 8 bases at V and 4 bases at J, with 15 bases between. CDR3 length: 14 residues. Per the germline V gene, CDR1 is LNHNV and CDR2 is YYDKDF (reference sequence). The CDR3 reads CATQIDVGYNEQFF. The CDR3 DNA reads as TGTGCCACCCAGATAGATGTCGGATACAATGAGCAGTTCTTC.

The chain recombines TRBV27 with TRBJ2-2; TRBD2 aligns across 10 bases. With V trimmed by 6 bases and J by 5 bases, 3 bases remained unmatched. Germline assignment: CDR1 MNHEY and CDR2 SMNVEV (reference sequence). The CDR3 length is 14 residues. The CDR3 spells CASSRTSGTGELFF. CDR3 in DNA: TGTGCCAGCAGCCGGACTAGCGGTACCGGGGAGCTGTTTTTT.

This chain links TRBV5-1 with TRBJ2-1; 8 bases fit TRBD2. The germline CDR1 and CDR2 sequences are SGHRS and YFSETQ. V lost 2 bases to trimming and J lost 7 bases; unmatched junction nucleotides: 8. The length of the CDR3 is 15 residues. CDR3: CASSFWRGRYNEQFF. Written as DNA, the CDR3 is TGCGCCAGCAGCTTTTGGCGCGGGAGGTATAATGAGCAGTTCTTC.

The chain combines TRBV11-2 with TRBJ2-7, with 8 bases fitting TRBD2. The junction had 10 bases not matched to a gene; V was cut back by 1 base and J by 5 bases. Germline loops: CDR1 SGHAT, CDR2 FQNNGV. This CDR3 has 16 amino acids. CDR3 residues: CASSLVLSGSRNEQYF. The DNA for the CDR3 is TGTGCCAGCAGCTTAGTGTTAAGCGGGAGCAGGAACGAGCAGTACTTC.

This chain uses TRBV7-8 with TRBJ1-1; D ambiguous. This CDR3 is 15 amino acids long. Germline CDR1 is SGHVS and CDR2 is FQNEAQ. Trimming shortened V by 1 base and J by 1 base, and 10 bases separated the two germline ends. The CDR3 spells CASSLVKGGNTEAFF. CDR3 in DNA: TGTGCCAGCAGCTTAGTAAAGGGCGGGAACACTGAAGCTTTCTTT.

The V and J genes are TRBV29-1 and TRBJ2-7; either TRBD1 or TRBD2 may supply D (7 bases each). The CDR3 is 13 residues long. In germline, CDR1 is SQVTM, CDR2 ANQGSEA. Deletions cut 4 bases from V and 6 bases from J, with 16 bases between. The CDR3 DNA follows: TGCAGCGTTGTTCAGGGGGGGATAGGCGAGCAGTACTTC. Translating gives CSVVQGGIGEQYF.

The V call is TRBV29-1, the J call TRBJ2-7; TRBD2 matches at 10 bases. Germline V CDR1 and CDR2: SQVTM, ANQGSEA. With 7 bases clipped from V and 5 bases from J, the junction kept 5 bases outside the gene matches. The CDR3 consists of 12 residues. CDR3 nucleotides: TGCAGCGCGGGACTAGCGTGGGACGAGCAGTACTTC. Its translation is CSAGLAWDEQYF.

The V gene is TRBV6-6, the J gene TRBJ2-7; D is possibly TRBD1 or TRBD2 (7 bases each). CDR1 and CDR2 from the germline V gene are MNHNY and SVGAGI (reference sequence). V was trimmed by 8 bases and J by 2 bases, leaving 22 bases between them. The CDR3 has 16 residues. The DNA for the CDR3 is TGTGCCAGCGGACCAGGGGGACTATACGAAACCTACGAGCAGTACTTC. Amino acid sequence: CASGPGGLYETYEQYF.

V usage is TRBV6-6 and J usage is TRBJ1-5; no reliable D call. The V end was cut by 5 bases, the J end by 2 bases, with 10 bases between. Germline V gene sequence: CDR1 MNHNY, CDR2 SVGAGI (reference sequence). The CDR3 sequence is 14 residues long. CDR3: CASSRITGNQPQHF. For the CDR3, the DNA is TGTGCCAGCAGTCGCATAACGGGCAATCAGCCCCAGCATTTT.

As DNA, the CDR3 is TGCGCCAGCAGCTTGGGTGCGTGGGAAAAACTGTTTTTT. Protein sequence: CASSLGAWEKLFF. The J gene is TRBJ1-4, the V gene TRBV5-1; D gene uncertain. The length of the CDR3 is 13 residues. Looked up from germline, CDR1 is SGHRS and CDR2 is YFSETQ. The ends were cut back, 0 bases at V and 8 bases at J, with 8 bases in the middle.

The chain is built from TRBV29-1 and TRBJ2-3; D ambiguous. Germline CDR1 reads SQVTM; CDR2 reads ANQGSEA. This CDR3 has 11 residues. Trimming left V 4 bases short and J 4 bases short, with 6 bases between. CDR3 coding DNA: TGCAGCGTTGGCGTCCCAGATACGCAGTATTTT. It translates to CSVGVPDTQYF.

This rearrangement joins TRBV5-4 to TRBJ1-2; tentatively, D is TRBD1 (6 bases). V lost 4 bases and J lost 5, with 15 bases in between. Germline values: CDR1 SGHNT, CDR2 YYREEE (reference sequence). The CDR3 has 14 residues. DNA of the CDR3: TGTGCCAGCAGCCGAGGGGGGGTCGGGTATGGCTACACCTTC. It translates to CASSRGGVGYGYTF.

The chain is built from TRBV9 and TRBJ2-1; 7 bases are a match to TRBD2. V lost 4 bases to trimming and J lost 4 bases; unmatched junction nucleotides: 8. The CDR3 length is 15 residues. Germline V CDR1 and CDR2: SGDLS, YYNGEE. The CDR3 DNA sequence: TGTGCCAGCAGCCCTAAGGCAGCGGGATACAATGAGCAGTTCTTC. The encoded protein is CASSPKAAGYNEQFF.

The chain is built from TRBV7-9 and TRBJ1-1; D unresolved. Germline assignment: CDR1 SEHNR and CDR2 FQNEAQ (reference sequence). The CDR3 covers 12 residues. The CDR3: CAKGLVNTEAFF. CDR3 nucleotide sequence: TGTGCGAAGGGTTTGGTGAACACTGAAGCTTTCTTT. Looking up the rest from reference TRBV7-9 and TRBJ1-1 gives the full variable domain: DTGVSQNPRHKITKRGQNVTFRCDPISEHNRLYWYRQTLGQGPEFLTYFQNEAQLEKSRLLSDRFSAERPKGSFSTLEIQRTEQGDSAMYLCAKGLVNTEAFFGQGTRLTVV.

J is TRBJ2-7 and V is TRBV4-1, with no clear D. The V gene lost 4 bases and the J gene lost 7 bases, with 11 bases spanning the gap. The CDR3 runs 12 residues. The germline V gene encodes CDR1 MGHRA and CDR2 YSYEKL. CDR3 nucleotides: TGCGCCAGCAGCCTTACGGTGGGAGAGCAGTACTTC. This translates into CASSLTVGEQYF.